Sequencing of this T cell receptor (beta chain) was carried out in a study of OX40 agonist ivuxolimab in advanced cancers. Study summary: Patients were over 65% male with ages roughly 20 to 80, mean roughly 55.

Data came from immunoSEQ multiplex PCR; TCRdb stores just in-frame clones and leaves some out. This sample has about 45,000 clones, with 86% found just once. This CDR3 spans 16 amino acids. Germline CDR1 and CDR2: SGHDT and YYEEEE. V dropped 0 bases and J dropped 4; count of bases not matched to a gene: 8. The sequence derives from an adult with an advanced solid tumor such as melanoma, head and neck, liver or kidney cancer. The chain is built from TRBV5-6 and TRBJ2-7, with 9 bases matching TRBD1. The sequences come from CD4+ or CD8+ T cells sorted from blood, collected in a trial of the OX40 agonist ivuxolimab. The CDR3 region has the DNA TGTGCCAGCAGCTTGGAACAGGGGGCGTTTCGTTACGAGCAGTACTTC. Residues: CASSLEQGAFRYEQYF.